This T cell receptor (beta chain) was sequenced during a study of T cell repertoires in aging, cancer and after chemotherapy (dated by TCRdb to between 2018 and 2021). About the full investigation: The donors fell into six age groups ranging from 30 or younger to 70 or older, and each group had at least three individuals. Paired pre- and post-chemotherapy samples in the solid tumor group came from brain tumor (glioblastoma) patients receiving temozolomide-based therapy. Approximately 8.4 million TCR reads were contained in the full dataset. Peripheral blood TCR beta repertoires from healthy donors and cancer patients were profiled to examine immunoaging and T cell reconstitution after chemotherapy. Alongside approximately 97 healthy donors serving as a reference group, the cohort included over 200 cancer patients, of whom 90 to 94 had hematological cancers and some 130 had solid cancers. Broad study findings and their caveats: In healthy donors, the decline in TCR diversity with age was mainly explained by loss of richness, whereas in cancer patients loss of evenness was also found to contribute. It was noted by the authors that conclusions about immunological memory after chemotherapy cannot be drawn from the repertoire data. Compared with age-matched healthy donors, untreated patients with hematological or solid cancers had significantly lower TCR diversity and higher clonality in blood. In both cancer cohorts, the median generation probability rose over the chemotherapy interval, which suggests that the repertoire was reconstituted through rebound thymic output.

Multiplex touch-down PCR with a mixed TRB-A/B primer pool was used to amplify rearranged TRB sequences covering the V, D and J segments. Two consecutive PCR reactions with Phusion HS II polymerase added Illumina adapters and sample indices to the amplicons. The amplicons were purified from gel with the NucleoSpin Gel and PCR Clean-up kit and then assessed with Qubit and an Agilent 2100 Bioanalyzer. Sequencing of the libraries was done on an Illumina MiSeq with paired-end, single-indexed 600-cycle runs. Concerning the study's data processing: MiXCR versions 2.12 and 3.0.5 were used to process the TRB sequences. Each unique CDR3 nucleotide sequence was counted as one clone, and only productive sequences with at least two reads were retained. Repertoire metrics included Shannon diversity, evenness, clonality (one minus evenness), and alpha-parameterized diversity profiles from alpha 0 to 5. The IGoR algorithm was used to calculate generation probabilities of clones in the paired pre- and post-chemotherapy samples. In TCRdb, the public reads were trimmed at Q25 with fastp and aligned with MiXCR, with productive beta chains retained. Every entry covers one CDR3 protein and lists the most common genes and DNA from its rows. In this record, the V and J calls reflect TCRdb's handling and not the investigators' own analysis. The sample records 2,000 or so distinct CDR3 sequences, approximately 20% of which are singletons. Together, the top ten hold around 8% of the sample.

TCR beta rearrangements were amplified from genomic DNA extracted from peripheral blood rather than from sorted cells or RNA. Compared with the rest of its sample, this clonotype is medium-sized (0.01 to 0.1%). The specificity of this receptor is unknown. No base-level quality is on record; no much larger clone is a single base apart. The sequenced sample consisted of blood. The receptor was isolated from a human donor with a solid tumor.

Here is the DNA: TGTGCCAGCAGTCCTGATCAGGGGGCGCTGGGAGGCTACACCTTC. Its amino acids are CASSPDQGALGGYTF. The rearranged chain carries TRBV6-1 and TRBJ1-2, with 8 bases in between that match TRBD1. V trim: 5 bases; J trim: 8 bases; unmatched bases: 13. In the germline V gene, CDR1 corresponds to MNHNS and CDR2 to SASEGT. The CDR3 runs 15 amino acids, cysteine and phenylalanine included. CDR3 DNA is the only sequence kept; it has 45 bases, read in frame from the first base.